Listed below are T cell receptor beta chains from one sample, sequenced in a study of blood T cell repertoires in COVID-19. Sequenced by immunoSEQ multiplex PCR; TCRdb stores in-frame clones only, minus some. The data show about 320,000 clones, around nine tenths seen once. Sequencing used PBMCs or T cells enriched from blood (not recorded which). The receptors derive from a woman younger than 45 who had recovered from COVID-19. The CDR3 runs from the conserved cysteine through the conserved F or W. Each record gives: CDR3 DNA, CDR3 protein, CDR3 length, clone size, J gene, V gene, D gene. D genes are given only for firm matches. Size is omitted from some rows. Given values are once, few, many or a class for expanded clones.

cdr3_nt: TGTGCCAGCAGCGAGACAGGCCGACGGTTCTTC; cdr3_aa: CASSETGRRFF; cdr3_length: 11; clone_size: NA; j_call: TRBJ2-1; v_call: TRBV6-5; d_call: NA
cdr3_nt: TGTGCCAGCAGCCAAGATTGGGCGTATTATTCGCTGGCCACCTTC; cdr3_aa: CASSQDWAYYSLATF; cdr3_length: 15; clone_size: NA; j_call: TRBJ1-2; v_call: TRBV3-1/TRBV3-2; d_call: NA
cdr3_nt: TGTGCCTGGAGTGTACGGTCCCGGGATCAGCCCCAGCATTTT; cdr3_aa: CAWSVRSRDQPQHF; cdr3_length: 14; clone_size: NA; j_call: TRBJ1-5; v_call: TRBV30; d_call: NA
cdr3_nt: TGTGCCAGCAGCTTAGTCCCCCCCGGGTCCTACGAGCAGTACTTC; cdr3_aa: CASSLVPPGSYEQYF; cdr3_length: 15; clone_size: once; j_call: TRBJ2-7; v_call: TRBV7-9; d_call: NA
cdr3_nt: TGTGCCAGCTTTAATACGGGGAGGGTCTACGAGCAGTACTTC; cdr3_aa: CASFNTGRVYEQYF; cdr3_length: 14; clone_size: NA; j_call: TRBJ2-7; v_call: TRBV18; d_call: TRBD2
cdr3_nt: TGTGCCAGCAGTCCACAGGGGGACTACACTGAAGCTTTCTTT; cdr3_aa: CASSPQGDYTEAFF; cdr3_length: 14; clone_size: NA; j_call: TRBJ1-1; v_call: TRBV6-2/TRBV6-3; d_call: TRBD1
cdr3_nt: TGTGCCAGCAGATCAGGGTGGAACACTGAAGCTTTCTTT; cdr3_aa: CASRSGWNTEAFF; cdr3_length: 13; clone_size: few; j_call: TRBJ1-1; v_call: TRBV12-3/TRBV12-4; d_call: NA
cdr3_nt: TGTGCCAGCAGCCTAGGACAGGCCGTATATGGCTACACCTTC; cdr3_aa: CASSLGQAVYGYTF; cdr3_length: 14; clone_size: NA; j_call: TRBJ1-2; v_call: TRBV7-8; d_call: TRBD1
cdr3_nt: TGTGCCAGCAGCTTAGCGCCTAGCGGGCCCTACAATGAGCAGTTCTTC; cdr3_aa: CASSLAPSGPYNEQFF; cdr3_length: 16; clone_size: NA; j_call: TRBJ2-1; v_call: TRBV7-6; d_call: TRBD2
cdr3_nt: TGTGCCAGCAGCTTTACAGGGGGCACTGAAGCTTTCTTT; cdr3_aa: CASSFTGGTEAFF; cdr3_length: 13; clone_size: NA; j_call: TRBJ1-1; v_call: TRBV7-9; d_call: TRBD1
cdr3_nt: TGTGCCAGCAGTTACATTCAGGGGGCGAGCTATGGCTACACCTTC; cdr3_aa: CASSYIQGASYGYTF; cdr3_length: 15; clone_size: once; j_call: TRBJ1-2; v_call: TRBV6-5; d_call: TRBD1
cdr3_nt: TGTGCCAGCAGTCCCCAGGGGGCGGACGGCTACACCTTC; cdr3_aa: CASSPQGADGYTF; cdr3_length: 13; clone_size: NA; j_call: TRBJ1-2; v_call: TRBV6-5; d_call: TRBD1
cdr3_nt: TGTGCCAGTAGGACAGGGTTCGGCGGCTACACCTTC; cdr3_aa: CASRTGFGGYTF; cdr3_length: 12; clone_size: NA; j_call: TRBJ1-2; v_call: TRBV19; d_call: TRBD1
cdr3_nt: TGTGCCAGCGGACAGGCGAACACTGAAGCTTTCTTT; cdr3_aa: CASGQANTEAFF; cdr3_length: 12; clone_size: NA; j_call: TRBJ1-1; v_call: TRBV14; d_call: TRBD1
cdr3_nt: TGTGCCAGCTCTCACGGGGGGAGCTCCTACAATGAGCAGTTCTTC; cdr3_aa: CASSHGGSSYNEQFF; cdr3_length: 15; clone_size: NA; j_call: TRBJ2-1; v_call: TRBV7-6; d_call: TRBD2
cdr3_nt: TGTGCCAGCAGCCGGGACAGGGGGGTTGGTAACTATGGCTACACCTTC; cdr3_aa: CASSRDRGVGNYGYTF; cdr3_length: 16; clone_size: NA; j_call: TRBJ1-2; v_call: TRBV5-4; d_call: TRBD1
cdr3_nt: TGTGCCAGCAGCCCGGACAGGGTGACTGAAGCTTTCTTT; cdr3_aa: CASSPDRVTEAFF; cdr3_length: 13; clone_size: NA; j_call: TRBJ1-1; v_call: TRBV3-1/TRBV3-2; d_call: TRBD1
cdr3_nt: TGTGCCAGCAGCTTCTCCAGGGATAATGAAAAACTGTTTTTT; cdr3_aa: CASSFSRDNEKLFF; cdr3_length: 14; clone_size: NA; j_call: TRBJ1-4; v_call: TRBV5-5; d_call: NA
cdr3_nt: TGTGCCAGCAGTCACCCCGGGACAGGGTTCGGCTACACCTTC; cdr3_aa: CASSHPGTGFGYTF; cdr3_length: 14; clone_size: NA; j_call: TRBJ1-2; v_call: TRBV9; d_call: TRBD1
cdr3_nt: TGTGCCTGGACCGAGACAGGGATCGGCTACACCTTC; cdr3_aa: CAWTETGIGYTF; cdr3_length: 12; clone_size: few; j_call: TRBJ1-2; v_call: TRBV30; d_call: TRBD1
cdr3_nt: TGTGCCAGCAGCCGCAACCTAGCGGGGTCGAACACCGGGGAGCTGTTTTTT; cdr3_aa: CASSRNLAGSNTGELFF; cdr3_length: 17; clone_size: NA; j_call: TRBJ2-2; v_call: TRBV7-3; d_call: TRBD2
cdr3_nt: TGTGCCAGCAGCCACCGGGACAGTCATTCACCCCTCCACTTT; cdr3_aa: CASSHRDSHSPLHF; cdr3_length: 14; clone_size: NA; j_call: TRBJ1-6; v_call: TRBV3-1/TRBV3-2; d_call: TRBD1
cdr3_nt: TGTGCCAGTAGTATCGAGGGACTAGCGGTTGAGCAGTTCTTC; cdr3_aa: CASSIEGLAVEQFF; cdr3_length: 14; clone_size: NA; j_call: TRBJ2-1; v_call: TRBV19; d_call: TRBD2
cdr3_nt: TGTGCCAGCATACACTCAGCGGGCACTGAAGCTTTCTTT; cdr3_aa: CASIHSAGTEAFF; cdr3_length: 13; clone_size: NA; j_call: TRBJ1-1; v_call: TRBV7-2; d_call: NA
cdr3_nt: TGTGCCAACATAACAGGGGGCCGCGGTCAGCCCCAGCATTTT; cdr3_aa: CANITGGRGQPQHF; cdr3_length: 14; clone_size: NA; j_call: TRBJ1-5; v_call: TRBV7-2; d_call: TRBD1
cdr3_nt: TGTGCTAGTGGTCCAAATACAGGGCCCACTGAAGCTTTCTTT; cdr3_aa: CASGPNTGPTEAFF; cdr3_length: 14; clone_size: NA; j_call: TRBJ1-1; v_call: TRBV12-5; d_call: NA
cdr3_nt: TGTGCCAGCAGCCGTGCCAGGGACAAACAAGAGACCCAGTACTTC; cdr3_aa: CASSRARDKQETQYF; cdr3_length: 15; clone_size: NA; j_call: TRBJ2-5; v_call: TRBV5-4; d_call: NA
cdr3_nt: TGCAGCGTGGAGGGGATGGGAGCCAAAAACATTCAGTACTTC; cdr3_aa: CSVEGMGAKNIQYF; cdr3_length: 14; clone_size: once; j_call: TRBJ2-4; v_call: TRBV29-1; d_call: NA
cdr3_nt: TGTGCCAGCAGCCTGGGACAAAAGAACACTGAAGCTTTCTTT; cdr3_aa: CASSLGQKNTEAFF; cdr3_length: 14; clone_size: NA; j_call: TRBJ1-1; v_call: TRBV11-3; d_call: NA
cdr3_nt: TGTGCCAGCAGCTTGGCGGGGGCGCTTTACAATGAGCAGTTCTTC; cdr3_aa: CASSLAGALYNEQFF; cdr3_length: 15; clone_size: NA; j_call: TRBJ2-1; v_call: TRBV7-2; d_call: NA
cdr3_nt: TGTGCCAGCAGTGAAGCTAAGGGGACAGGATATGGCTACACCTTC; cdr3_aa: CASSEAKGTGYGYTF; cdr3_length: 15; clone_size: NA; j_call: TRBJ1-2; v_call: TRBV6-1; d_call: TRBD1
cdr3_nt: TGTGCCAGCCGTACAGGGGGCGCTGGGGGCTACACCTTC; cdr3_aa: CASRTGGAGGYTF; cdr3_length: 13; clone_size: NA; j_call: TRBJ1-2; v_call: TRBV9; d_call: TRBD1
cdr3_nt: TGTGCCAGCAGTTTAGGTCCGTCACCCCTCCACTTT; cdr3_aa: CASSLGPSPLHF; cdr3_length: 12; clone_size: NA; j_call: TRBJ1-6; v_call: TRBV12-3/TRBV12-4; d_call: NA
cdr3_nt: TGTGCCAGTAGCTTTAAGGGTCGGGGGACTAGCGTGGATACGCAGTATTTT; cdr3_aa: CASSFKGRGTSVDTQYF; cdr3_length: 17; clone_size: NA; j_call: TRBJ2-3; v_call: TRBV19; d_call: TRBD2
cdr3_nt: TGTGCCAGTAGTACCCGCGGACAGGGCTACGAGCAGTACTTC; cdr3_aa: CASSTRGQGYEQYF; cdr3_length: 14; clone_size: NA; j_call: TRBJ2-7; v_call: TRBV19; d_call: TRBD1
cdr3_nt: TGCGCCAGCAGCTTTAATACAGGGGTCACCGAAGCTTTCTTT; cdr3_aa: CASSFNTGVTEAFF; cdr3_length: 14; clone_size: NA; j_call: TRBJ1-1; v_call: TRBV5-1; d_call: TRBD1
cdr3_nt: TGCAGCGTTGGGGGGGACAGGGGATACGAGCAGTACTTC; cdr3_aa: CSVGGDRGYEQYF; cdr3_length: 13; clone_size: few; j_call: TRBJ2-7; v_call: TRBV29-1; d_call: TRBD1
cdr3_nt: TGCGCCAGCAGCCAAGACGTTCACAGCTCTGGAAACACCATATATTTT; cdr3_aa: CASSQDVHSSGNTIYF; cdr3_length: 16; clone_size: NA; j_call: TRBJ1-3; v_call: TRBV4-1; d_call: NA
cdr3_nt: TGCGCCAGCAGACGAGCGACTAGCGAGCAAGAGACCCAGTACTTC; cdr3_aa: CASRRATSEQETQYF; cdr3_length: 15; clone_size: NA; j_call: TRBJ2-5; v_call: TRBV5-1; d_call: TRBD2